A selection of T cell receptor beta chains follows, all from one sample in a study of untreated major depressive disorder. Libraries were prepared by immunoSEQ multiplex PCR; TCRdb keeps only in-frame clonotypes and omits some of them. The sample consists of 15,000 to 20,000 clones, roughly 84% of them appearing once. The sample taken for sequencing was CD4+ T cells from PBMCs. The receptors stem from a woman younger than 45 in good health. The CDR3 runs from the conserved cysteine through the conserved F or W. The order of the fields is clone size, V gene, J gene, D gene, CDR3 DNA, CDR3 protein. The D gene is left open where the match is weak. Clone size is stated in some rows and not others, as once, few, many or a class when expanded.

clone_size: .
v_call: TRBV2
j_call: TRBJ2-1
d_call: .
cdr3_nt: TGTGCCAGCAGTGAATACAGGGTCAATGAGCAGTTCTTC
cdr3_aa: CASSEYRVNEQFF

clone_size: .
v_call: TRBV5-1
j_call: TRBJ2-2
d_call: TRBD1
cdr3_nt: TGCGCCAGCAGCTTGTCGACAGGGGGAGCCGGGGAGCTGTTTTTT
cdr3_aa: CASSLSTGGAGELFF

clone_size: .
v_call: TRBV10-3
j_call: TRBJ2-1
d_call: TRBD1
cdr3_nt: TGTGCCATCAGTGTAGGGTTACAGGGGACTGAGCAGTTCTTC
cdr3_aa: CAISVGLQGTEQFF

clone_size: .
v_call: TRBV30
j_call: TRBJ1-2
d_call: .
cdr3_nt: TGTGCCTGTGGAGATCAGGGCTTTGGCTACACCTTC
cdr3_aa: CACGDQGFGYTF

clone_size: .
v_call: TRBV28
j_call: TRBJ2-1
d_call: .
cdr3_nt: TGTGCCAGCAGTTCACTAGAGTCCCCCCTTGAGCAGTTCTTC
cdr3_aa: CASSSLESPLEQFF

clone_size: .
v_call: TRBV7-6
j_call: TRBJ1-1
d_call: TRBD1
cdr3_nt: TGTGCCAGCAGCCGGGGACAGGGCTTTATGAACACTGAAGCTTTCTTT
cdr3_aa: CASSRGQGFMNTEAFF

clone_size: .
v_call: TRBV7-9
j_call: TRBJ2-3
d_call: TRBD2
cdr3_nt: TGTGCCAGCAGGTCTAGCGGGACTAGCACAGATACGCAGTATTTT
cdr3_aa: CASRSSGTSTDTQYF

clone_size: .
v_call: TRBV7-3
j_call: TRBJ2-1
d_call: .
cdr3_nt: TGTGCCAGCAGCTTAATGCTAGCGAGCTCCTACAATGAGCAGTTCTTC
cdr3_aa: CASSLMLASSYNEQFF

clone_size: .
v_call: TRBV2
j_call: TRBJ2-7
d_call: TRBD1
cdr3_nt: TGTGCCAGCAGGCAGGACAGGGAATGGGGCGAGCAGTACTTC
cdr3_aa: CASRQDREWGEQYF

clone_size: few
v_call: TRBV2
j_call: TRBJ2-5
d_call: .
cdr3_nt: TGTGCCAGCACACAGGGACTCCAAGAGACCCAGTACTTC
cdr3_aa: CASTQGLQETQYF

clone_size: .
v_call: TRBV28
j_call: TRBJ2-5
d_call: TRBD1
cdr3_nt: TGTGCCAGCAGGAGACAGGGCTTAGAGACCCAGTACTTC
cdr3_aa: CASRRQGLETQYF

clone_size: .
v_call: TRBV30
j_call: TRBJ1-5
d_call: .
cdr3_nt: TGTGCCTGGAGTGGGCAGGGCGGTCAGCCCCAGCATTTT
cdr3_aa: CAWSGQGGQPQHF

clone_size: .
v_call: TRBV19
j_call: TRBJ1-3
d_call: .
cdr3_nt: TGTGCCAGCAGCCTCACCGGGGGGCTGGGAAACACCATATATTTT
cdr3_aa: CASSLTGGLGNTIYF

clone_size: once
v_call: TRBV9
j_call: TRBJ2-5
d_call: TRBD2
cdr3_nt: TGTGCCAGCAGCAGAACTAGCGGGAGTCGAGAGACCCAGTACTTC
cdr3_aa: CASSRTSGSRETQYF

clone_size: .
v_call: TRBV19
j_call: TRBJ2-1
d_call: .
cdr3_nt: TGTGCCAGTATTTCTCCCAGTTGGGGCAATGAGCAGTTCTTC
cdr3_aa: CASISPSWGNEQFF

clone_size: .
v_call: TRBV19
j_call: TRBJ2-1
d_call: TRBD1
cdr3_nt: TGTGCCACTCAGACAGGGGACTCCTACAATGAGCAGTTCTTC
cdr3_aa: CATQTGDSYNEQFF

clone_size: .
v_call: TRBV4-3
j_call: TRBJ2-1
d_call: .
cdr3_nt: TGCGCCAGCAGCCAAGATCTCGGGCTCGACAATGAGCAGTTCTTC
cdr3_aa: CASSQDLGLDNEQFF